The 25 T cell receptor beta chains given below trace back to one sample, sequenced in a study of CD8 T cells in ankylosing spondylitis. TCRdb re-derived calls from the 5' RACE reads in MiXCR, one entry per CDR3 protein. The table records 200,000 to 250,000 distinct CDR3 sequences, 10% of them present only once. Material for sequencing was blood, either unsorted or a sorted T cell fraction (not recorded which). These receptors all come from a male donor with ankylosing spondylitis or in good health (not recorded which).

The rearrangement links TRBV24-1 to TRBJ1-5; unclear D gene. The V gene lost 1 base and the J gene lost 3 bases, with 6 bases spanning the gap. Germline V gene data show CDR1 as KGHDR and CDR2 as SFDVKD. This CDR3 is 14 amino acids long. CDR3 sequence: CATSDFYTNQPQHF. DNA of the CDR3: TGTGCCACCAGTGATTTCTACACCAATCAGCCCCAGCATTTT.

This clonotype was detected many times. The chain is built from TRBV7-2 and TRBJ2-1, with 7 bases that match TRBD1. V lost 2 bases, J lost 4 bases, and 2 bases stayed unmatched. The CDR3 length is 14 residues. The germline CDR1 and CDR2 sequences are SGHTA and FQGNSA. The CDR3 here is CASSLMTGYNEQFF. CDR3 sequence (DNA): TGTGCCAGCAGCTTAATGACAGGGTACAATGAGCAGTTCTTC.

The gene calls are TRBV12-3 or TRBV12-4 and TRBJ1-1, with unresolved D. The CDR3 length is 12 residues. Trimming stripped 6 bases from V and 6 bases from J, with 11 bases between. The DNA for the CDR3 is TGTGCCAGCAGCCCAACTCAGTCTGAAGCTTTCTTT. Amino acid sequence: CASSPTQSEAFF.

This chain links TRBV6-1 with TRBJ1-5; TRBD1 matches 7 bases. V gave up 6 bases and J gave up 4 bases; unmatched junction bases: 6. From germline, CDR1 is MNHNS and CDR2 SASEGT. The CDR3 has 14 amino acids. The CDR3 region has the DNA TGTGCCAGCAGGACTGCAGGGGGGAATCAGCCCCAGCATTTT. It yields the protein CASRTAGGNQPQHF.

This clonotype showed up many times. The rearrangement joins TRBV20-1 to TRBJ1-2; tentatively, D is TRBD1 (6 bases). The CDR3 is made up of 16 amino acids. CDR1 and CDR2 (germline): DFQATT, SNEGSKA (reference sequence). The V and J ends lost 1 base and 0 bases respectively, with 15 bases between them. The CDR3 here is CSARGTGRLANYGYTF. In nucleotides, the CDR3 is TGCAGTGCTAGAGGTACAGGGCGGCTAGCTAACTATGGCTACACCTTC.

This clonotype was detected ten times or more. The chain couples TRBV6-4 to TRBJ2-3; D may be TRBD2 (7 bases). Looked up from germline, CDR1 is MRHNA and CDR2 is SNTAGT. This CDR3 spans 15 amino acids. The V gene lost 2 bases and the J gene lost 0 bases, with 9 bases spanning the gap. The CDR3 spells CASSDRGASTDTQYF. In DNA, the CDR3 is TGTGCCAGCAGTGACCGGGGGGCTAGCACAGATACGCAGTATTTT.

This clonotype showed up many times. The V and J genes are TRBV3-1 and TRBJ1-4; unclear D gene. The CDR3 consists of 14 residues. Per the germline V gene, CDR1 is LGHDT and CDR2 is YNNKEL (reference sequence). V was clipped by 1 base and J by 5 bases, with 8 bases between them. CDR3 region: CASSQVGRNEKLFF. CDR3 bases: TGTGCCAGCAGCCAAGTGGGGAGGAATGAAAAACTGTTTTTT.

The CDR3 loop reads CASGTSGTGRAGELFF. Written as DNA, the CDR3 is TGTGCCAGCGGAACTTCCGGGACAGGGAGGGCCGGGGAGCTGTTTTTT. The chain uses TRBV28 and TRBJ2-2; 9 bases line up with TRBD1. The CDR3 is 16 residues long. V shed 8 bases and J 6 bases; nucleotides not matched to a gene: 13. Germline CDR1 reads MDHEN; CDR2 reads SYDVKM.

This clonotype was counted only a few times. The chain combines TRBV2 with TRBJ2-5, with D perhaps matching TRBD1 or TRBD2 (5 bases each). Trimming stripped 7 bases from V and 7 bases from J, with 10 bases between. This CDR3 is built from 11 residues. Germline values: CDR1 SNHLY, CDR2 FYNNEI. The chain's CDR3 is CASNNGGTQYF. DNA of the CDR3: TGTGCCAGCAACAATGGGGGGACCCAGTACTTC.

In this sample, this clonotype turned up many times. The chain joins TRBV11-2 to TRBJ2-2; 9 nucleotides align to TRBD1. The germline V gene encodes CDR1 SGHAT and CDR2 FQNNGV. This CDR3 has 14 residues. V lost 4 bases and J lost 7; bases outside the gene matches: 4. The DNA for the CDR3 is TGTGCCAGCAGCTCTTACAGGGGGCGCGGGGAGCTGTTTTTT. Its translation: CASSSYRGRGELFF.

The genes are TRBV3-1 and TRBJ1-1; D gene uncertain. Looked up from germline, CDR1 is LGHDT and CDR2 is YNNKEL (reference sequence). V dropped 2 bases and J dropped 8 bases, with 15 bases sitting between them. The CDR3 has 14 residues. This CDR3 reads CASSQQTTLAEAFF. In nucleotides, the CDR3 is TGTGCCAGCAGCCAACAAACAACACTGGCGGAAGCTTTCTTT.

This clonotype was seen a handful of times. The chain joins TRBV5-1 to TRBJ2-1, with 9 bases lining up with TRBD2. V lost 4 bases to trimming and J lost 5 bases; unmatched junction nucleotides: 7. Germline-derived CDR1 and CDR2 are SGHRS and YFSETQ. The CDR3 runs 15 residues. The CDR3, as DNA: TGCGCCAGCAGCCTAGCGGGGACTTTCAACAATGAGCAGTTCTTC. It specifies CASSLAGTFNNEQFF.

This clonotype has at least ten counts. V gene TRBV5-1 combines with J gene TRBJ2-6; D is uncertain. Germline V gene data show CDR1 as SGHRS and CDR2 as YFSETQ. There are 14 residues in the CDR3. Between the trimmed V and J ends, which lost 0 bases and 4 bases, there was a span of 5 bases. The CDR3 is CASSLEPGANVLTF. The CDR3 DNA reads TGCGCCAGCAGCTTGGAGCCGGGGGCCAACGTCCTGACTTTC.

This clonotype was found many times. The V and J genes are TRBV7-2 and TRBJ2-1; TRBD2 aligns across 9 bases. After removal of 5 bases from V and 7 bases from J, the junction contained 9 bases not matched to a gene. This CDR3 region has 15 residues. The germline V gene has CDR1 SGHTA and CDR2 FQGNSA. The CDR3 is CASSRARGGENEQFF. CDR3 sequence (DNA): TGTGCCAGCAGCCGAGCCCGCGGGGGGGAAAATGAGCAGTTCTTC. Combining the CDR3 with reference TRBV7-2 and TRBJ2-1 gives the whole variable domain GAGVSQSPSNKVTEKGKDVELRCDPISGHTALYWYRQSLGQGLEFLIYFQGNSAPDKSGLPSDRFSAERTGGSVSTLTIQRTQQEDSAVYLCASSRARGGENEQFFGPGTRLTVL.

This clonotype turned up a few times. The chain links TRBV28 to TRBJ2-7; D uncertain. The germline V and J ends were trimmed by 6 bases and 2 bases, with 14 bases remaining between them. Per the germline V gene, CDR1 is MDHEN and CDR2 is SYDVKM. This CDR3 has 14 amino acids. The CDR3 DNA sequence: TGTGCCAGCAGACAGTCGGTCCTTCCCTACGAGCAGTACTTC. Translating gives CASRQSVLPYEQYF.

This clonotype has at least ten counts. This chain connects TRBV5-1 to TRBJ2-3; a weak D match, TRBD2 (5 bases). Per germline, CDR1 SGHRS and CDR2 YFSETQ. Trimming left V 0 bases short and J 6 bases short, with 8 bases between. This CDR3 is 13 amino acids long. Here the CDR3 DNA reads TGCGCCAGCAGCTTGGACTGGACTGATACGCAGTATTTT. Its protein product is CASSLDWTDTQYF.

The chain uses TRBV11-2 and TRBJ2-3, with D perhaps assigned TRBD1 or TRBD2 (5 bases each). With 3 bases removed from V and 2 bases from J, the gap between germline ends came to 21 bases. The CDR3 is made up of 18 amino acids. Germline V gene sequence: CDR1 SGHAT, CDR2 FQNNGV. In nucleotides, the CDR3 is TGTGCCAGCAGCTTGGGACGTGGGCGAGACCAACCCACAGATACGCAGTATTTT. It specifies CASSLGRGRDQPTDTQYF.

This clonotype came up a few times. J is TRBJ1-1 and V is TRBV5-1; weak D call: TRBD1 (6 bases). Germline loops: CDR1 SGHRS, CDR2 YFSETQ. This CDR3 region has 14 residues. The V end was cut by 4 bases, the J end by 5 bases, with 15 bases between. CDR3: CASSPGGARTEAFF. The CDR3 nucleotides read TGCGCCAGCAGCCCGGGGGGGGCGCGGACTGAAGCTTTCTTT. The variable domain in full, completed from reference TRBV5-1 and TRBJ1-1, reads KAGVTQTPRYLIKTRGQQVTLSCSPISGHRSVSWYQQTPGQGLQFLFEYFSETQRNKGNFPGRFSGRQFSNSRSEMNVSTLELGDSALYLCASSPGGARTEAFFGQGTRLTVV.

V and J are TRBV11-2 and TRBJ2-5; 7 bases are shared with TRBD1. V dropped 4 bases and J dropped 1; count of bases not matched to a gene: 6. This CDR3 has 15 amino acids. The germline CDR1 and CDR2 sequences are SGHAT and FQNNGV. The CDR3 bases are TGTGCCAGCAGCTCAACAGGGGTAGGCCAAGAGACCCAGTACTTC. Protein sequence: CASSSTGVGQETQYF. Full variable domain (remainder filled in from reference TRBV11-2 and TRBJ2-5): EAGVAQSPRYKIIEKRQSVAFWCNPISGHATLYWYQQILGQGPKLLIQFQNNGVVDDSQLPKDRFSAERLKGVDSTLKIQPAKLEDSAVYLCASSSTGVGQETQYFGPGTRLLVL.

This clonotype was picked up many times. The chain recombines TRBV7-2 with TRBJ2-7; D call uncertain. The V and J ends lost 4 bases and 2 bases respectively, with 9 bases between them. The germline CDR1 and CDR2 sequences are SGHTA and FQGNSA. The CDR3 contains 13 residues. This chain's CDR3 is CASSSPQTYEQYF. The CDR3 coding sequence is TGTGCCAGCAGCTCCCCACAGACCTACGAGCAGTACTTC.

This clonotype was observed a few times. CDR3 coding DNA: TGTGCCAGCAGAGAAGCCGGGACAGGGGACAATGAGCAGTTCTTC. The encoded protein is CASREAGTGDNEQFF. V gene TRBV5-4 combines with J gene TRBJ2-1; TRBD1 matches at 10 bases. Germline V gene data show CDR1 as SGHNT and CDR2 as YYREEE (reference sequence). The J segment lost 5 bases and the V segment lost 5 bases, leaving 7 bases of the junction unmatched. This CDR3 has 15 residues.

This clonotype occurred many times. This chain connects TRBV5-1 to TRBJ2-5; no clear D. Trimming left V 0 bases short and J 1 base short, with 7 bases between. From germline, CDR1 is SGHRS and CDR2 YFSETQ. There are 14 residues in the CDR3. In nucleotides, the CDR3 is TGCGCCAGCAGCTTGGTTTTAGCCCAAGAGACCCAGTACTTC. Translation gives CASSLVLAQETQYF.

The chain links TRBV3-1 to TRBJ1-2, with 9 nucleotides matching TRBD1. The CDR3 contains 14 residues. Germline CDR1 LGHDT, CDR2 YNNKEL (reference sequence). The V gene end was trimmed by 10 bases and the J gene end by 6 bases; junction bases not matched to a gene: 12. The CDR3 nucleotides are TGTGCCACGAAAAAGGAGGGGACAGGGCATGGCTACACCTTC. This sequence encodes CATKKEGTGHGYTF.

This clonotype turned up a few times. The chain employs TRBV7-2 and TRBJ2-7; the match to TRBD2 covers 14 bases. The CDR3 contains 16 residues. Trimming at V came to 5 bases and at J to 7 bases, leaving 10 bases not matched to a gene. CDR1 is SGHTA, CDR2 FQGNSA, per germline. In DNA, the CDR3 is TGTGCCAGCAGCCATCGACTAGCGGGGGGGCGGAGAGAGCAGTACTTC. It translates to CASSHRLAGGRREQYF. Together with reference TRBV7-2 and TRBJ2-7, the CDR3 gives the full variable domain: GAGVSQSPSNKVTEKGKDVELRCDPISGHTALYWYRQSLGQGLEFLIYFQGNSAPDKSGLPSDRFSAERTGGSVSTLTIQRTQQEDSAVYLCASSHRLAGGRREQYFGPGTRLTVT.

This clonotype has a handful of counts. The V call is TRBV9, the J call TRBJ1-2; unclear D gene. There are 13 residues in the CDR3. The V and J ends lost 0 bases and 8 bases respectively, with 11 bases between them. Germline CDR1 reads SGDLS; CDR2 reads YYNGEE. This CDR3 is CASSVEGPLGYTF. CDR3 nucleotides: TGTGCCAGCAGCGTAGAGGGCCCACTCGGCTACACCTTC.